The next 7 T cell receptor beta chains were all read from a single sample in a study of CD8 T cells in Susac syndrome (dated by TCRdb to 2018 to 2020). Libraries were prepared through the immunoSEQ multiplex PCR assay. RNA was extracted using the RNeasy kit, and about 0.45 to 1 ug of the RNA was reverse transcribed with random hexamers. Starting from the raw public reads, TCRdb applied fastp trimming at Q25, assembled clones with MiXCR and retained in-frame beta chains. Identical CDR3 protein sequences are pooled into one entry, listed with their most common genes and DNA. This sample holds roughly 140,000 distinct CDR3 sequences; less than 97% were observed only once. The top ten constitute roughly 0.15% of the sample. Sample: CD8+ T cells from PBMCs. The receptors here all came from a human donor with multiple sclerosis.

V gene TRBV29-1 combines with J gene TRBJ1-2; 9 nucleotides align to TRBD1. CDR1 is SQVTM, CDR2 ANQGSEA, per germline. CDR3 length equals 13 residues. Trimming cost V 5 bases and J 3 bases; bases outside gene matches: 4. The CDR3 region is CSVTGGAHYGYTF. The CDR3 region has the DNA TGCAGCGTTACAGGGGGCGCACACTATGGCTACACCTTC.

This chain connects TRBV9 to TRBJ2-1, with 7 bases lining up with TRBD2. The J segment lost 4 bases and the V segment lost 3 bases, leaving 10 bases of the junction unmatched. Germline V gives CDR1 SGDLS, CDR2 YYNGEE. The CDR3 consists of 16 residues. The CDR3 region is CASSGTSPLDYNEQFF. The CDR3 region has the DNA TGTGCCAGCAGCGGGACTAGTCCCCTGGATTACAATGAGCAGTTCTTC.

CDR3 in DNA: TGCAGCGTCCAGGGGGGGAGCCTCTCCTACGAGCAGTACTTC. This gives the protein CSVQGGSLSYEQYF. The chain uses TRBV29-1 and TRBJ2-7, with D tentatively TRBD1 or TRBD2 (7 bases each). Germline V gene data show CDR1 as SQVTM and CDR2 as ANQGSEA. V was pared by 6 bases and J by 0 bases, with 15 bases between. The CDR3 consists of 14 residues.

This sequence joins TRBV9 and TRBJ2-3; TRBD2 matches at 11 bases. CDR1 SGDLS and CDR2 YYNGEE come from the germline V gene. This CDR3 comprises 15 residues. The V segment lost 0 bases and the J segment 10 bases; nucleotides outside the gene matches: 7. The CDR3 here is CASSVGEVAGGPQYF. Written as DNA, the CDR3 is TGTGCCAGCAGCGTAGGTGAGGTAGCGGGGGGGCCGCAGTATTTT.

This sequence joins TRBV27 and TRBJ1-3; the D is unclear. Germline V gene lookup returns CDR1 MNHEY and CDR2 SMNVEV (reference sequence). CDR3 length: 15 residues. Trimming stripped 6 bases from V and 3 bases from J, with 15 bases between. CDR3 in amino acids: CASRSGGLGGNTIYF. In nucleotides, the CDR3 is TGTGCCAGCAGATCCGGAGGGTTAGGTGGAAACACCATATATTTT.

This chain joins TRBV27 and TRBJ2-5; D might be TRBD2 (6 bases). Germline CDR1 reads MNHEY; CDR2 reads SMNVEV (reference sequence). CDR3 length: 13 residues. V lost 2 bases and J 5 bases, leaving 9 bases between the germline ends. The CDR3 region is CASSLNGGETQYF. The CDR3 DNA reads TGTGCCAGCAGTTTAAACGGAGGGGAGACCCAGTACTTC.

This chain connects TRBV3-1 to TRBJ2-1; 9 nucleotides agree with TRBD2. CDR1 is LGHDT, CDR2 YNNKEL, per germline (reference sequence). This CDR3 region has 15 residues. Trimming at V came to 6 bases and at J to 3 bases, leaving 6 bases not matched to a gene. In DNA form, the CDR3 reads TGTGCCAGCAGGGGGGTAGCGGGGGACTACAATGAGCAGTTCTTC. This codes for CASRGVAGDYNEQFF.